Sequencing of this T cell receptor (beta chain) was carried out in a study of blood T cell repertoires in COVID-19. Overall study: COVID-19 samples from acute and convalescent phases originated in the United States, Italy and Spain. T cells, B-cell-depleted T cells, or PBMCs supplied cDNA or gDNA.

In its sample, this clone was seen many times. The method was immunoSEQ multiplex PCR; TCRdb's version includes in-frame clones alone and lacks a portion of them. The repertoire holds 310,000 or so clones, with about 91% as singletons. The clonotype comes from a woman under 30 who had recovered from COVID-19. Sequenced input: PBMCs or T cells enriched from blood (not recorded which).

The CDR3 DNA reads TGTGCCAGCAGCGGTCCCCACGGACAGGGGGGGAACTATGGCTACACCTTC. This codes for CASSGPHGQGGNYGYTF. J is TRBJ1-2 and V is TRBV7-2; 10 bases fit TRBD1. Germline CDR1 SGHTA, CDR2 FQGNSA. The CDR3 covers 17 residues. V was pared by 5 bases and J by 2 bases, with 11 bases of the junction left unmatched.